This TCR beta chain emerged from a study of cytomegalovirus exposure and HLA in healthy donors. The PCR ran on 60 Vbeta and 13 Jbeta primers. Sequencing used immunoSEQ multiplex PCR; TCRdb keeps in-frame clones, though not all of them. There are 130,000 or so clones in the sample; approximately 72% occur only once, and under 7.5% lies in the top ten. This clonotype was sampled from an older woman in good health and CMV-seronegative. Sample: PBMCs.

The CDR3 DNA follows: TGTGCCAGCAGCTTACGTTCTAGCGTAACCTACAATGAGCAGTTCTTC. Translating gives CASSLRSSVTYNEQFF. V gene TRBV7-2 combines with J gene TRBJ2-1; TRBD2 might be the D (6 bases). The germline V and J ends were trimmed by 2 bases and 2 bases, with 13 bases remaining between them. Per germline, CDR1 SGHTA and CDR2 FQGNSA. CDR3 length equals 16 residues.